This T cell receptor beta chain was captured in a study of beta chain features in type 1 diabetes. The study's findings and limits: The study found fewer insertions and more deletions at VDJ junctions in type 1 diabetes patients.

Reverse transcribing all isolated RNA meant expressed TCRB transcripts were sequenced. Clones were sequenced by immunoSEQ multiplex PCR, and TCRdb holds only the in-frame ones, with some missing. Found here are about 290,000 clones, around 7.3% of them singletons; the top ten hold roughly 0.94%. Germline lookup yields CDR1 MNHEY and CDR2 SVGAGI. V lost 5 bases and J 0 bases, leaving 11 bases between the germline ends. The CDR3 is 14 residues long. In this sample, this clone turned up a few times. Its antigen is not known. By way of CD45RO/CCR7/CD25/CD127/CD95/CD27, the CD4+ regulatory, stem cell-like memory, central memory and naive cells were sorted.

This receptor was obtained from a woman aged 18 to 35 in good health. Material for sequencing was central memory CD4+ T cells from blood. This chain joins TRBV6-5 and TRBJ2-7, with D unclear. DNA for the CDR3: TGTGCCAGCAGTCGTAATCGGGCCTCCTACGAGCAGTACTTC. This encodes CASSRNRASYEQYF.